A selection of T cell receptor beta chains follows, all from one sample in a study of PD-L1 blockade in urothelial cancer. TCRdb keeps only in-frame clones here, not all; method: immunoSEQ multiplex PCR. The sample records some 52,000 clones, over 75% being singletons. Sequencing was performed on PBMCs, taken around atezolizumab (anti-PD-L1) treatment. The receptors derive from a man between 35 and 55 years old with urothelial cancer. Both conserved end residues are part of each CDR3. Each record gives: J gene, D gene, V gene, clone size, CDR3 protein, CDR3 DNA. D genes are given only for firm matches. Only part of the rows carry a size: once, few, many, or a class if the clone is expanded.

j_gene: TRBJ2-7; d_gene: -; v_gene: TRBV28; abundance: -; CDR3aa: CASSLRGGKIYEQYF; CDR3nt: TGTGCCAGCAGTTTGAGGGGGGGTAAGATCTACGAGCAGTACTTC
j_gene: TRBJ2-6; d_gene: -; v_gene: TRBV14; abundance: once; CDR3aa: CASSPLGYTLEANVLTF; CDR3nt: TGTGCCAGCAGCCCCTTGGGCTACACTCTCGAGGCCAACGTCCTGACTTTC
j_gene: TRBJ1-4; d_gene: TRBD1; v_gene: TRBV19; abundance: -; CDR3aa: CATRDRTEKLFF; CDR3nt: TGTGCCACCCGGGACAGAACTGAAAAACTGTTTTTT
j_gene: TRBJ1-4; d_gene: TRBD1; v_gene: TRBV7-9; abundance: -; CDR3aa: CASSLVRGTGGEKLFF; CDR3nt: TGTGCCAGCAGCTTAGTTCGGGGGACAGGGGGTGAAAAACTGTTTTTT
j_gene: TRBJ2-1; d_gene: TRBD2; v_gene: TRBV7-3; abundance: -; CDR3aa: CASSLSGGQDEQFF; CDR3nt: TGTGCCAGCAGTCTGTCGGGAGGGCAGGATGAGCAGTTCTTC
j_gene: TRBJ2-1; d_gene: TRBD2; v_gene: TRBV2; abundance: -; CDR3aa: CASTLTSSGSRSYNEQFF; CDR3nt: TGTGCCAGCACCTTGACCAGTAGCGGGAGTAGGTCCTACAATGAGCAGTTCTTC
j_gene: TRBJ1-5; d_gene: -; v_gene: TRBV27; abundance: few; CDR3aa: CASSLSAGGGIQPQHF; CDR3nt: TGTGCCAGCAGTTTATCGGCGGGCGGGGGGATTCAGCCCCAGCATTTT
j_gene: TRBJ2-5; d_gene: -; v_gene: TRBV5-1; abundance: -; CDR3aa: CASSPGLERETQYF; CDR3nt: TGCGCCAGCAGCCCGGGACTCGAAAGGGAGACCCAGTACTTC
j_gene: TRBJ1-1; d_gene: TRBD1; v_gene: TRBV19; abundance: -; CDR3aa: CASSTLTPRQGMNTEAFF; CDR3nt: TGTGCCAGTAGTACCCTAACCCCTCGACAGGGAATGAACACTGAAGCTTTCTTT
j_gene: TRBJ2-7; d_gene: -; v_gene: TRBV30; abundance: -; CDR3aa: CAWRGLANSYEQYF; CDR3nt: TGTGCCTGGAGAGGGCTAGCGAACTCCTACGAGCAGTACTTC
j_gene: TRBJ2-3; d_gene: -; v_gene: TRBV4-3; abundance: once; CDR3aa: CASSSAVGTDTQYF; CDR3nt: TGCGCCAGCAGCTCCGCGGTGGGTACAGATACGCAGTATTTT
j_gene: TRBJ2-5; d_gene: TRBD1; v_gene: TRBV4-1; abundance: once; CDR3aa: CASSQEQGSQETQYF; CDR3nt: TGCGCCAGCAGCCAAGAACAGGGGTCTCAAGAGACCCAGTACTTC
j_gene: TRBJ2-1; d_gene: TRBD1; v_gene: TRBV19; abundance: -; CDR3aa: CASSPTPGQEQFF; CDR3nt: TGTGCCAGTAGTCCCACCCCGGGACAGGAGCAGTTCTTC
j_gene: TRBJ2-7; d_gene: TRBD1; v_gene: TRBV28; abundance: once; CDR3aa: CASSTRQGTTYEQYF; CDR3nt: TGTGCCAGCAGTACCCGACAGGGGACCACCTACGAGCAGTACTTC
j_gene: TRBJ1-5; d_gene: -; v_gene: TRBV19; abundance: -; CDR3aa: CASTREGRGSNQPQHF; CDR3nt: TGTGCCAGTACGAGGGAAGGGCGCGGGAGCAATCAGCCCCAGCATTTT
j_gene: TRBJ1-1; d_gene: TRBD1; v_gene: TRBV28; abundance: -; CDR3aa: CASSLLSGTADAEAFF; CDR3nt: TGTGCCAGCAGCCTCCTTTCCGGGACAGCTGACGCTGAAGCTTTCTTT
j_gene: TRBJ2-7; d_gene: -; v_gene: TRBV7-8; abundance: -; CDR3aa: CASSLEEQGTYEQYF; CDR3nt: TGTGCCAGCAGCTTAGAGGAGCAGGGCACCTACGAGCAGTACTTC
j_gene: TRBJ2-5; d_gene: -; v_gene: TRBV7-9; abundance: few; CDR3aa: CASSPQETQYF; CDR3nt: TGTGCCAGCAGCCCTCAAGAGACCCAGTACTTC
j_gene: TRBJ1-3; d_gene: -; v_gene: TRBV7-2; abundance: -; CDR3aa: CASSLARRSGNTIYF; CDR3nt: TGTGCCAGCAGCTTAGCCCGTCGCTCTGGAAACACCATATATTTT
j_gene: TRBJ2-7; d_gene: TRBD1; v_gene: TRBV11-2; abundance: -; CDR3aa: CASSSPTGEYEQYF; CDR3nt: TGTGCCAGCAGCTCACCGACAGGGGAATACGAGCAGTACTTC
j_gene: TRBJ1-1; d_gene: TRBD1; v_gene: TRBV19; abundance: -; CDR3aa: CASHRGTNTEAFF; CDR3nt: TGTGCCAGCCACAGGGGGACGAACACTGAAGCTTTCTTT
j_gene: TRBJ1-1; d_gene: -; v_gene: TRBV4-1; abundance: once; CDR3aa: CASSRGSLGSLNTEAFF; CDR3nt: TGCGCCAGCAGCCGAGGGAGCCTCGGGAGTTTGAACACTGAAGCTTTCTTT
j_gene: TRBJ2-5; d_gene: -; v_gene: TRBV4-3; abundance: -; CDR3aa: CASSQGGVRQETQYF; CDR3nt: TGCGCCAGCAGCCAAGGGGGCGTGCGCCAAGAGACCCAGTACTTC
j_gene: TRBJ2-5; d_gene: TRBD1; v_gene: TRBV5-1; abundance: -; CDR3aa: CASSLRPGTGGWETQYF; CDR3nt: TGCGCCAGCAGCTTGCGACCCGGGACAGGGGGCTGGGAGACCCAGTACTTC
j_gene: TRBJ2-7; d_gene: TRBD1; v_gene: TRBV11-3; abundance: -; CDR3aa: CASSQGDEQYF; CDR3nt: TGTGCCAGCAGCCAGGGGGACGAGCAGTACTTC
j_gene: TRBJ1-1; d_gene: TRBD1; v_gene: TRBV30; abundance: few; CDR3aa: CAWRPGQGASEAFF; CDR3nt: TGTGCCTGGAGGCCCGGGCAGGGGGCTAGTGAAGCTTTCTTT
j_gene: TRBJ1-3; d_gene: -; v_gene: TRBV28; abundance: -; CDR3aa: CASRSGGWINTIYF; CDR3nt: TGTGCCAGCAGGAGCGGGGGTTGGATAAACACCATATATTTT
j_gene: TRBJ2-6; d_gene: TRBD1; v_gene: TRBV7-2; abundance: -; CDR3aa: CASSFNVRAGGSGANVLTF; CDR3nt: TGTGCCAGCAGCTTTAACGTGCGGGCAGGGGGCTCTGGGGCCAACGTCCTGACTTTC
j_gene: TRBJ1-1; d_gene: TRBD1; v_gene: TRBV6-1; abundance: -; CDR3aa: CASRGTGRNTEAFF; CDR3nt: TGTGCCAGCAGGGGGACAGGGAGGAACACTGAAGCTTTCTTT
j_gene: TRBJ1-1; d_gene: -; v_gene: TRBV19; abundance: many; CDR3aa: CASTHGRGLNTEAFF; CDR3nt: TGTGCCAGTACGCATGGGCGGGGCCTCAACACTGAAGCTTTCTTT
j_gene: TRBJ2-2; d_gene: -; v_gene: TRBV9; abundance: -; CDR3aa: CASSVSGVTGELFF; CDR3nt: TGTGCCAGCAGCGTTAGCGGAGTCACCGGGGAGCTGTTTTTT
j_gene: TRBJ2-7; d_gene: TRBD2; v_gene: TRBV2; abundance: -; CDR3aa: CASNLNGRAKNEQYF; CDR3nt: TGTGCCAGCAATCTGAACGGGAGGGCGAAGAACGAGCAGTACTTC
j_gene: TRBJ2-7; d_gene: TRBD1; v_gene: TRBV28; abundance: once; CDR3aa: CASSFPGGSYEQYF; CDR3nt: TGTGCCAGCAGTTTTCCAGGGGGCTCCTACGAGCAGTACTTC
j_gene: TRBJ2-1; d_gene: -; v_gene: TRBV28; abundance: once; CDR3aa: CASRSDIFLHNEQFF; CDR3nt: TGTGCCAGCAGATCCGACATTTTCCTACACAATGAGCAGTTCTTC
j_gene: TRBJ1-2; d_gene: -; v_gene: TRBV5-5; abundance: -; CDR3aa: CASSLFLGEDGYTF; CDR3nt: TGTGCCAGCAGCTTGTTTCTAGGGGAGGATGGCTACACCTTC
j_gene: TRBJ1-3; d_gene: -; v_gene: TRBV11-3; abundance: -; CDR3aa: CASSLRDGGNTIYF; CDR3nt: TGTGCCAGCAGCCTCAGGGATGGCGGAAACACCATATATTTT
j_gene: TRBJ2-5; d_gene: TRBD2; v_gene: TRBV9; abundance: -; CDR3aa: CASSASGTPQSTQYF; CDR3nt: TGTGCCAGCAGCGCGAGCGGGACCCCCCAGTCGACCCAGTACTTC
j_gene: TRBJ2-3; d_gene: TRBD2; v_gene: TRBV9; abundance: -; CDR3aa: CASSLGLAYTDTQYF; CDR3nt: TGTGCCAGCAGCCTGGGACTAGCCTACACAGATACGCAGTATTTT
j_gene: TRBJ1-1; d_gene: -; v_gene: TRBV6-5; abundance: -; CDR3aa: CASRAVRGRSEAFF; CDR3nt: TGTGCCAGCAGAGCTGTCAGGGGTAGGTCTGAAGCTTTCTTT
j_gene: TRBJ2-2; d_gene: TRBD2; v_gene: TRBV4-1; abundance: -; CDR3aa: CASSQDPSSGRSTGELFF; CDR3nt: TGCGCCAGCAGCCAAGATCCCTCTAGCGGGAGGTCCACCGGGGAGCTGTTTTTT
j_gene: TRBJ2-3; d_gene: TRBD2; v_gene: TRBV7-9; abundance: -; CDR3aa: CASSSLAGVADTQYF; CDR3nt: TGTGCCAGCAGCTCCTTAGCGGGAGTGGCAGATACGCAGTATTTT
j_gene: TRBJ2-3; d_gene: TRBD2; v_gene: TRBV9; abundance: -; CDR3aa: CASSPTSGLGTDTQYF; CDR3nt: TGTGCCAGCAGCCCGACTAGCGGCCTGGGCACAGATACGCAGTATTTT
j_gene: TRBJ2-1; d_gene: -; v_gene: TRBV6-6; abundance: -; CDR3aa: CASSYATTSNNEQFF; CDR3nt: TGTGCCAGCAGTTACGCTACAACTAGTAACAATGAGCAGTTCTTC
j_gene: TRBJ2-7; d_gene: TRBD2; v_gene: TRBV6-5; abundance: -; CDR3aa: CASQTSGAGEQYF; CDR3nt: TGTGCCAGTCAGACTAGCGGGGCGGGAGAGCAGTACTTC
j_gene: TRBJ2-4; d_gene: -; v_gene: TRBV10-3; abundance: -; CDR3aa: CAISESGLNIQYF; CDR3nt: TGTGCCATCAGTGAGTCCGGTCTGAACATTCAGTACTTC